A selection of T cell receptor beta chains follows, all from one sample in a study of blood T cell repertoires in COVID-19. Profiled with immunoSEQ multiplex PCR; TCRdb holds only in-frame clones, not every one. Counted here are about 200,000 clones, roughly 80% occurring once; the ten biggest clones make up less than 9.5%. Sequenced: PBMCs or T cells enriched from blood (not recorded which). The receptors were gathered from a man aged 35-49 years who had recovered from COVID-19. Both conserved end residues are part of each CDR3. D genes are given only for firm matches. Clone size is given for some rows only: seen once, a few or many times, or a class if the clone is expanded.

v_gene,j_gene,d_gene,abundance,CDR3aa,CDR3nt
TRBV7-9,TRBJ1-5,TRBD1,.,CASSLSTGTGVHQPQHF,TGTGCCAGCAGCTTATCCACCGGGACAGGGGTCCATCAGCCCCAGCATTTT
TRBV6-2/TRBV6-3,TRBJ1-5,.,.,CASSYRQTGVSNQPQHF,TGTGCCAGCAGTTACCGACAGACAGGCGTGAGCAATCAGCCCCAGCATTTT
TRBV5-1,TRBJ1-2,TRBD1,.,CASSTGQGDWGYTF,TGCGCCAGCAGCACCGGACAGGGGGACTGGGGCTACACCTTC
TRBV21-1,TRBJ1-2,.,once,CARSKYDSSYGYTF,TGTGCCAGAAGCAAATACGACAGTTCCTATGGCTACACCTTC
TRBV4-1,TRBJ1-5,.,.,CASSQDGQLNQPQHF,TGCGCCAGCAGCCAAGACGGACAACTTAATCAGCCCCAGCATTTT
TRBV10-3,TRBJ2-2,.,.,CAIATAGELFF,TGTGCCATCGCCACGGCCGGGGAGCTGTTTTTT
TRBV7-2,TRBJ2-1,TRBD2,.,CASSLSRGGYNEQFF,TGTGCCAGCAGCTTATCGCGGGGGGGATACAATGAGCAGTTCTTC
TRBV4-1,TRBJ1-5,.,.,CASSQERSQPQHF,TGCGCCAGCAGCCAAGAGAGGAGTCAGCCCCAGCATTTT
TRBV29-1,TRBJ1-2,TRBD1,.,CSVAGTGDYGYTF,TGCAGCGTTGCCGGGACAGGTGACTATGGCTACACCTTC
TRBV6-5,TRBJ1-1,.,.,CASSPWTRSNTEAFF,TGTGCCAGCAGTCCCTGGACTCGATCAAACACTGAAGCTTTCTTT
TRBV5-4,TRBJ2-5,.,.,CASSRGYQETQYF,TGTGCCAGCAGTCGAGGTTATCAAGAGACCCAGTACTTC
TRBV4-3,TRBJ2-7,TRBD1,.,CASSQDRTGGAYEQYF,TGCGCCAGCAGCCAAGACCGGACAGGGGGCGCCTACGAGCAGTACTTC
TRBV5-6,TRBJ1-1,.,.,CASSLEGGITEAFF,TGTGCCAGCAGCTTGGAGGGAGGGATCACTGAAGCTTTCTTT
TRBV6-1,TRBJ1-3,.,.,CASSVTPGLFPNTIYF,TGTGCCAGCAGTGTCACGCCGGGACTCTTCCCGAACACCATATATTTT
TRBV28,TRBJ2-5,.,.,CASSGGGETQYF,TGTGCCAGCAGTGGGGGCGGGGAGACCCAGTACTTC
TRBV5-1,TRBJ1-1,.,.,CASSLNWGLGTEAFF,TGCGCCAGCAGCTTGAATTGGGGGCTGGGGACTGAAGCTTTCTTT
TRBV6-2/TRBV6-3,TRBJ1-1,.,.,CASSYPPPTEAFF,TGTGCCAGCAGTTACCCCCCTCCCACTGAAGCTTTCTTT
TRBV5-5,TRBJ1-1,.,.,CASSLASGVGTEAFF,TGTGCCAGCAGCTTGGCCTCAGGGGTTGGGACTGAAGCTTTCTTT
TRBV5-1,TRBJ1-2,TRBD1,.,CASSFGQGEGYTF,TGCGCCAGCAGCTTTGGACAGGGCGAGGGCTACACCTTC
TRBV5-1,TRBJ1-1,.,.,CASSLGGTLTEAFF,TGCGCCAGCAGCTTGGGGGGGACACTGACTGAAGCTTTCTTT
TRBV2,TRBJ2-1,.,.,CASELKRQYNEQFF,TGTGCCAGCGAATTAAAGCGACAGTACAATGAGCAGTTCTTC
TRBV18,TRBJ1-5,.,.,CASALQNSPNQPQHF,TGTGCCAGCGCCTTACAGAATTCCCCCAATCAGCCCCAGCATTTT
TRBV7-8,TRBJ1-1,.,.,CASSLAAFGGINTEAFF,TGTGCCAGCAGCTTAGCAGCTTTCGGGGGGATCAACACTGAAGCTTTCTTT
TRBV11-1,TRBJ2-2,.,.,CASSSGTGELFF,TGTGCCAGCAGTTCCGGCACCGGGGAGCTGTTTTTT
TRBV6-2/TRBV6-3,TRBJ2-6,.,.,CASSYSDNSRNGGANVLTF,TGTGCCAGCAGTTACTCTGACAACTCCCGAAACGGTGGGGCCAACGTCCTGACTTTC
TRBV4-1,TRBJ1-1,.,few,CASSQEAGAWIMNTEAFF,TGCGCCAGCAGCCAAGAGGCAGGGGCGTGGATCATGAACACTGAAGCTTTCTTT
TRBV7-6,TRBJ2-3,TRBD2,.,CASSLGQRGGPDTQYF,TGTGCCAGCAGCTTGGGCCAGCGGGGGGGCCCAGATACGCAGTATTTT
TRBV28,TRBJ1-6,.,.,CASTFFNSPLHF,TGTGCCAGCACCTTTTTCAATTCACCCCTCCACTTT
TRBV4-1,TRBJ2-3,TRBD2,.,CASSQRSLAGGLSFSTDTQYF,TGCGCCAGCAGCCAAAGATCGCTAGCGGGGGGCCTTTCCTTCAGCACAGATACGCAGTATTTT
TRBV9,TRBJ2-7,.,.,CASSGTGIYEQYF,TGTGCCAGCAGCGGCACAGGGATCTACGAGCAGTACTTC
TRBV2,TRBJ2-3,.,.,CASTSDRHTDTQYF,TGTGCCAGCACCTCAGACAGGCACACAGATACGCAGTATTTT
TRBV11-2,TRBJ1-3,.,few,CASSLGRGRDTIYF,TGTGCCAGCAGCTTAGGCAGGGGAAGAGACACCATATATTTT
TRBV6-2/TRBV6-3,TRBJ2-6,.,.,CASSQPNAGANVLTF,TGTGCCAGCAGCCAGCCGAACGCTGGGGCCAACGTCCTGACTTTC
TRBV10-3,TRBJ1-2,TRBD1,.,CAISDLRDRFLYGYTF,TGTGCCATCAGTGACCTCCGGGACAGGTTCCTCTATGGCTACACCTTC
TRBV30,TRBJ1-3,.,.,CAWRQPPGSSGNTIYF,TGTGCCTGGAGGCAGCCCCCGGGAAGCTCTGGAAACACCATATATTTT
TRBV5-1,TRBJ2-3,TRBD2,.,CASSGTSGGDTQYF,TGCGCCAGCAGCGGGACTAGCGGGGGAGATACGCAGTATTTT